One and the same sample provided the 11 T cell receptor beta chains below, sequenced in a study of blood T cell repertoires in COVID-19. Sequencing used immunoSEQ multiplex PCR; TCRdb keeps in-frame clones, though not all of them. The data show roughly 150,000 clones, nearly 80% seen once. Specimen: peripheral blood. All receptors derive from a woman older than 75 with acute or convalescent COVID-19.

The rearrangement links TRBV28 to TRBJ1-2; 9 nucleotides match TRBD1. The CDR3 spans 13 residues. Germline-derived CDR1 and CDR2 are MDHEN and SYDVKM. The V and J ends lost 5 bases and 6 bases, in that order; junction bases with no gene match: 4. This CDR3 is CASSTTGGNGYTF. CDR3 in DNA: TGTGCCAGCAGTACAACAGGGGGCAATGGCTACACCTTC.

This clone has a handful of counts. The chain couples TRBV28 to TRBJ1-6; D is unclear. The V end lost 4 bases, the J end lost 14 bases, and 12 bases lay between the germline ends. Germline lookup yields CDR1 MDHEN and CDR2 SYDVKM. CDR3 size: 12 residues. CDR3 DNA sequence: TGTGCCAGCAGTTCGGTAAATTTAGCCCTCCACTTT. It yields the protein CASSSVNLALHF.

This clone has more than one count but fewer than ten. The chain joins TRBV5-1 to TRBJ1-1, with 7 bases aligning to TRBD1. There are 18 residues in the CDR3. The trim removed 7 bases at V and 4 bases at J, leaving 22 bases unmatched. CDR1 is SGHRS and CDR2 is YFSETQ in the germline V gene. CDR3 nucleotides: TGCGCCAGCTCACCGCGTGGGACAGATGGGGGATTGGTCACTGAAGCTTTCTTT. It specifies CASSPRGTDGGLVTEAFF.

This clone has just one count. This chain joins TRBV7-2 and TRBJ2-5, with 8 nucleotides matching TRBD1. Per the germline V gene, CDR1 is SGHTA and CDR2 is FQGNSA. V lost 2 bases, J lost 4 bases, and 9 bases stayed unmatched. There are 16 residues in the CDR3. CDR3 in amino acids: CASSLQGGGTGETQYF. The DNA for the CDR3 is TGTGCCAGCAGCTTACAAGGAGGGGGGACAGGAGAGACCCAGTACTTC.

The rearrangement uses TRBV3-1 (or the pseudogene TRBV3-2) and TRBJ1-1; no firm D call. V was cut by 4 bases and J by 1 base, with 16 bases left in between. The CDR3 sequence is 16 residues long. Germline values: CDR1 LGHDT, CDR2 YNNKEL (reference sequence). CDR3 sequence reads: CASSPIGQVRNTEAFF. The CDR3 nucleotides are TGTGCCAGCAGCCCGATTGGTCAGGTTCGGAACACTGAAGCTTTCTTT.

The chain joins TRBV27 to TRBJ2-5; the D is unclear. V was clipped by 5 bases and J by 4 bases, with 20 bases between them. The CDR3 extends over 16 amino acids. CDR1 is MNHEY and CDR2 is SMNVEV in the germline V gene (reference sequence). The CDR3 sequence: CASSPAVAPSAETQYF. For the CDR3, the DNA is TGTGCCAGCAGTCCCGCTGTAGCACCTTCAGCAGAGACCCAGTACTTC.

Only one count was recorded for this clone. This CDR3 reads CASSGRTGLGEKLFF. The CDR3 DNA reads TGTGCCAGCAGCGGACGGACAGGGCTAGGTGAAAAACTGTTTTTT. The chain employs TRBV7-2 and TRBJ1-4, with 8 bases identical to TRBD1. Trimming at V came to 5 bases and at J to 7 bases, leaving 9 bases not matched to a gene. Looked up from germline, CDR1 is SGHTA and CDR2 is FQGNSA. The CDR3 loop spans 15 amino acids.

V is TRBV10-2 and J is TRBJ1-5; D unresolved. The V and J ends lost 0 bases and 5 bases respectively, with 11 bases between them. This CDR3 spans 15 amino acids. From germline, CDR1 is WSHSY and CDR2 SAAADI. In nucleotides, the CDR3 is TGCGCCAGCAGTGAGTCTTATATTAACTATCAGCCCCAGCATTTT. This sequence encodes CASSESYINYQPQHF.

This clone showed up many times. The V gene is TRBV7-9, the J gene TRBJ2-1; D unresolved. The V end was cut by 5 bases, the J end by 2 bases, with 13 bases between. Germline V gives CDR1 SEHNR, CDR2 FQNEAQ (reference sequence). The CDR3 runs to 15 residues. As DNA, the CDR3 is TGTGCCAGCAGCCAAGATGTGAAGCCCTACAATGAGCAGTTCTTC. Protein sequence: CASSQDVKPYNEQFF. The full variable domain, rest sourced from reference TRBV7-9 and TRBJ2-1, is DTGVSQNPRHKITKRGQNVTFRCDPISEHNRLYWYRQTLGQGPEFLTYFQNEAQLEKSRLLSDRFSAERPKGSFSTLEIQRTEQGDSAMYLCASSQDVKPYNEQFFGPGTRLTVL.

This clone was observed a handful of times. The chain combines TRBV19 with TRBJ2-1; 8 bases align to TRBD2. The V gene end was trimmed by 1 base and the J gene end by 7 bases; junction bases not matched to a gene: 9. CDR3 length: 16 amino acids. The germline gives CDR1 LNHDA, CDR2 SQIVND (reference sequence). The CDR3 sequence is CASSIGDGGAINEQFF. CDR3 nucleotides: TGTGCCAGTAGTATAGGAGACGGGGGGGCAATAAATGAGCAGTTCTTC.

This clone has more than one count but fewer than ten. V gene TRBV7-9 combines with J gene TRBJ2-1; 7 bases agree with TRBD1. Germline CDR1 SEHNR, CDR2 FQNEAQ (reference sequence). This CDR3 contains 13 residues. Germline trimming cut 3 bases from V and 6 bases from J; bases unmatched to any gene: 2. The DNA for the CDR3 is TGTGCCAGCAGCTTCAAGGGGGCCAATGAGCAGTTCTTC. Translation gives CASSFKGANEQFF.